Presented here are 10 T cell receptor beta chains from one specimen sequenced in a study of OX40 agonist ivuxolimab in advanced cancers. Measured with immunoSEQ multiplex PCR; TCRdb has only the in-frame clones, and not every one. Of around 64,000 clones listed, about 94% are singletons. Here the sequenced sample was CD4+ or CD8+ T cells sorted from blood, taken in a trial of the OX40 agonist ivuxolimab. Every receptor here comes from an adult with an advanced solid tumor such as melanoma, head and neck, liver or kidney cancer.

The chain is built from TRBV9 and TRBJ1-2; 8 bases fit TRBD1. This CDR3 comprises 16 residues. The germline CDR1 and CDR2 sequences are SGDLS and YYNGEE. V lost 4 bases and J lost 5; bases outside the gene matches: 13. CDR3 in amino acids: CASSPRAGGASYGYTF. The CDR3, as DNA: TGTGCCAGCAGCCCTCGGGCAGGGGGCGCAAGTTATGGCTACACCTTC.

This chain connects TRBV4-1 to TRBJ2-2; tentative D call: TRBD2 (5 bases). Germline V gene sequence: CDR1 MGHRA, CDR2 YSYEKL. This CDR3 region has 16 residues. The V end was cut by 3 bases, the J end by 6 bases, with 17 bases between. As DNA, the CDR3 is TGCGCCAGCAGCCACGTACCGGGAATGGAAGCCGGGGAGCTGTTTTTT. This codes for CASSHVPGMEAGELFF.

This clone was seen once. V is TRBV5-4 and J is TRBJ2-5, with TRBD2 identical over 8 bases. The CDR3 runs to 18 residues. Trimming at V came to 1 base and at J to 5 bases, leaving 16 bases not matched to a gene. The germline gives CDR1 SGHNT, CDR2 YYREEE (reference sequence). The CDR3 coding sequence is TGTGCCAGCAGCTTGTCGGGACGGGGGGGCCGCCTAGGGGAGACCCAGTACTTC. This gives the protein CASSLSGRGGRLGETQYF. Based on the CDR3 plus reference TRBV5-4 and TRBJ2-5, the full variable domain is ETGVTQSPTHLIKTRGQQVTLRCSSQSGHNTVSWYQQALGQGPQFIFQYYREEENGRGNFPPRFSGLQFPNYSSELNVNALELDDSALYLCASSLSGRGGRLGETQYFGPGTRLLVL.

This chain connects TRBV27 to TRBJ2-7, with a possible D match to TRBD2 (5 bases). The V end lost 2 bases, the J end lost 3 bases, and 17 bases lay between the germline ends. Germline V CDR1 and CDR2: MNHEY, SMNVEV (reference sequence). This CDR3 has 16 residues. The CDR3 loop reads CASSLPPGGRGYEQYF. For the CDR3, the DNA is TGTGCCAGCAGTTTACCCCCCGGAGGTCGCGGCTACGAGCAGTACTTC.

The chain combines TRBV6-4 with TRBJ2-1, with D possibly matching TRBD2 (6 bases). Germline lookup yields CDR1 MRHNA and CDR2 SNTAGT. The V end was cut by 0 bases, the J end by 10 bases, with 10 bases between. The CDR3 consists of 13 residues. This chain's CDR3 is CASSDSGTSEQFF. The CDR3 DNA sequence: TGTGCCAGCAGTGACTCGGGAACTAGCGAGCAGTTCTTC.

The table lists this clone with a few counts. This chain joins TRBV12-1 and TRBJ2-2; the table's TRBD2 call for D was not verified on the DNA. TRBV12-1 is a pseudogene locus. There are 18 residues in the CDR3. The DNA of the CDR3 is TGTGCCAGCAGCACGAAACTAGCGGGGGGACCGAACACCGGGGAGCTGTTTTTT. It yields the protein CASSTKLAGGPNTGELFF.

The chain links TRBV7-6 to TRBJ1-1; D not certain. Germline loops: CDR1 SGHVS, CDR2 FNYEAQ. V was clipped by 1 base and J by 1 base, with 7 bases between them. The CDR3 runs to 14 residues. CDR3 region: CASSLGAENTEAFF. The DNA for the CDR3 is TGTGCCAGCAGCTTAGGGGCAGAGAACACTGAAGCTTTCTTT.

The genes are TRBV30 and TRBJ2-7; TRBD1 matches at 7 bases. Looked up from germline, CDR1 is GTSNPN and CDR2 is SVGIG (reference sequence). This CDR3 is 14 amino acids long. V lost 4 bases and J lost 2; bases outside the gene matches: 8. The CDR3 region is CAWTTGELPYEQYF. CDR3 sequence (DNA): TGTGCCTGGACTACAGGGGAGCTTCCCTACGAGCAGTACTTC.

The CDR3: CASSQDSEGVGTEAFF. The CDR3 DNA follows: TGCGCCAGCAGCCAAGATTCCGAAGGGGTGGGCACTGAAGCTTTCTTT. This sequence joins TRBV4-3 and TRBJ1-1, with D possibly matching TRBD1 (5 bases). The CDR3 has 16 amino acids. The V end was cut by 0 bases, the J end by 4 bases, with 15 bases between. Germline lookup yields CDR1 LGHNA and CDR2 YSLEER.

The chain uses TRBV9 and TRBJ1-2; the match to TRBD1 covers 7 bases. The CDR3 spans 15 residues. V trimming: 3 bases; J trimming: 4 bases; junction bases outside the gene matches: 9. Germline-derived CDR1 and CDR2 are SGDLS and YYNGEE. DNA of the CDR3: TGTGCCAGCAGCGCCCGGACAGGCTATCTCTATGGCTACACCTTC. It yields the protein CASSARTGYLYGYTF.